This T cell receptor beta chain was sequenced for a study of shared clonotypes between healthy human individuals (dated by TCRdb to the early 2020s). Some background on the complete study: The cohort included a few men and a couple of women between 18 and 49 years of age. Blood TCR repertoires of about five healthy adults were deeply sequenced to estimate repertoire size and the extent of clonotype sharing between individuals. Libraries were prepared and TCR repertoires were sequenced by different laboratories using diverse techniques, in order to increase sequencing depth and limit assay-specific biases. Between about 0.8 and 9.5 billion PBMCs per donor were obtained by leukapheresis. For each donor, CD4 naive and CD4 memory were each given three plates, CD8 naive was given two plates, and CD8 memory was given one plate.

Study-level results and caveats: Estimated clonotype richness was generally larger for naive than for memory subsets. Based on pairwise subsampling, the degree of clonotype sharing among donors was expected to be affected by sequencing depth. Compared with non-shared clonotypes, the clonotypes found in all four sorted-subset donors had higher generation probabilities. When a handful of donors were compared, the shared fraction of clonotypes was approximately 5% for naive CD4, 3.5% to 4% for naive CD8, more than 2% for memory CD4, and under 0.5% for memory CD8. Incomplete sequencing was indicated by rarefaction of sorted-subset datasets, despite the large sequencing depth. The small number of donors limited the genetic and exposure-history diversity represented. Sampling was restricted to blood, and TCR repertoires in tissues likely differ from the TCR repertoires found in blood.

Using the deep immunoSEQ assay, multiplex PCR amplified TCR CDR3 regions from genomic DNA. For each cell subset, the extracted genomic DNA was distributed evenly across all wells of several immunoSEQ 96-well plates, and each plate served as one replicate. For sorted subsets, each replicate PCR was loaded with roughly 200 ng genomic DNA, equivalent to 30,000 or so T cell genomes. Purified libraries were quantified with a Qubit 3.0 fluorometer, sized on a Bioanalyzer 2100, and re-quantified with the KAPA Library Quantification kit. A separate single-read 150-cycle Illumina NextSeq 550 flow cell was used to sequence each immunoSEQ 96-well plate. The study's processing was this. Because the immunoSEQ output included only junctional sequences and no quality scores, the filtering could not be the same as the filtering used for full-length reads. To assign V/J genes and CDR3, sequences were annotated against IMGT germline references using PyIR, a Python wrapper for IgBLAST v1.9. Reads were removed for weak V/J assignments (E-value above 1e-6), missing CDR3, stop codons, out-of-frame junctions, or ambiguous translated residues. A V3J clonotype was defined by an identical inferred V gene, J gene, and CDR3 amino acid sequence. The percentage overlap between two repertoires was calculated by dividing the number of shared unique clonotypes by the size of the smaller repertoire. Repertoire richness was assessed with RTK rarefaction, the Chao1 estimator, and Recon v2.1 estimates of unobserved clonotypes. For all TCRbeta clonotypes obtained by the gDNA method from a handful of donors, generation probabilities were computed with OLGA. Drawn from immuneACCESS, this table holds only the in-frame rearrangements with V and J called that TCRdb kept. Clones are partly lost; checked studies trace under half to an unresolved V gene and leave the rest unexplained. From that table come the V and J calls and clone size; the DNA was used to work out D and trimming. This sample gives 1.5 million to 2.5 million clones in total; about 95% of them show up just once. Together, the top ten hold more than 0.9% of the sample.

CD8 naive samples consisted of CD45RO-negative cells that were positively selected for CCR7, yielding a CD45RA+CCR7+ population without TemRA cells. Donors were healthy HIV-negative adults with no recently reported acute infections or vaccinations. Only Caucasian adults living in Nashville, Tennessee, USA were represented among the donors. Blood was obtained by leukapheresis, after which PBMCs were separated by Ficoll-Histopaque density gradient centrifugation and cryopreserved in liquid nitrogen vapor phase. Purity and quantity of every magnetically sorted T cell population were checked by analytical flow cytometry. Genomic DNA was isolated from each sorted fraction and quantified by UV absorbance on a Nanodrop 2000c. The V end loses 2 bases and the J end loses 6 bases, and a stretch of 13 bases separates them. CDR1 MNHNY and CDR2 SVGAGI are derived from the germline V gene (reference sequence). Spanning cysteine to phenylalanine, the CDR3 consists of 15 amino acids. Only the CDR3 DNA stays, 45 bases, in frame from base 1.

Regarding this clone: The antigen this receptor binds is unknown. Within one base of it there is no much larger clone, and no base qualities were kept.

The clonotype originates from a man younger than 35 in good health. This receptor chain uses TRBV6-6 and TRBJ2-2, with TRBD2 tentatively as D gene (6 bases match). The sequencing input was naive CD8+ T cells sorted from blood. The cell subset or site label corresponds to: CD45RA+CCR7+. This receptor carries the CDR3 CASSYVGRGPGELFF. The DNA sequence is as follows: TGTGCCAGCAGTTACGTCGGGAGAGGTCCCGGGGAGCTGTTTTTT.